What follows are 18 T cell receptor beta chains derived from one specimen sequenced in a study of blood T cell repertoires in COVID-19. The data were produced by immunoSEQ multiplex PCR, yet TCRdb's version contains in-frame clones alone and is incomplete. Of under 250,000 clones in the sample, over 80% are singletons; the top ten hold approximately 2%. The source material was peripheral blood. Receptors were obtained from a man aged 25-45 years who had recovered from COVID-19.

V and J are TRBV5-5 and TRBJ2-3; maybe TRBD1 (6 bases). The CDR3 has 12 residues. Per germline, CDR1 SGHKS and CDR2 YYEKEE (reference sequence). Trimming took off 6 bases at V and 5 bases at J, with 10 bases between the two ends. In DNA, the CDR3 is TGTGCCAGCATACAGGGCCAAGATACGCAGTATTTT. It is translated as CASIQGQDTQYF.

The chain couples TRBV6-1 to TRBJ1-3; D remains unclear. V lost 0 bases and J lost 7, with 10 bases in between. Germline assignment: CDR1 MNHNS and CDR2 SASEGT. This CDR3 contains 14 residues. The CDR3 nucleotides read TGTGCCAGCAGTGAAGCGGTCCCCGGGAACACCATATATTTT. Translated, it gives CASSEAVPGNTIYF.

J is TRBJ2-7 and V is TRBV25-1; 7 bases match TRBD2. The germline CDR1 and CDR2 sequences are MGHDK and SYGVNS. V trimming: 0 bases; J trimming: 7 bases; junction bases outside the gene matches: 15. This CDR3 has 17 amino acids. DNA for the CDR3: TGTGCCAGCAGTGAATATGGGAGGGCAGGGACCACGGGGGAGCAGTACTTC. This encodes CASSEYGRAGTTGEQYF.

This clone has just a few counts. CDR3 loop: CASSPEQGAGANVLTF. In nucleotides, the CDR3 is TGTGCCAGCAGCCCAGAGCAGGGGGCTGGGGCCAACGTCCTGACTTTC. The chain couples TRBV6-4 to TRBJ2-6; TRBD1 matches at 7 bases. Germline values: CDR1 MRHNA, CDR2 SNTAGT. Trimming at V came to 6 bases and at J to 2 bases, leaving 7 bases not matched to a gene. This CDR3 spans 16 amino acids.

This chain connects TRBV12-3 or TRBV12-4 to TRBJ1-5; tentative D call: TRBD1 (5 bases). The CDR3 contains 13 residues. V lost 3 bases and J lost 10, with 13 bases in between. The CDR3 nucleotides read TGTGCCAGCAGTTTTCAGGGTCTTTACCCCCAGCATTTT. It is translated as CASSFQGLYPQHF.

The chain carries TRBV7-5 and TRBJ1-1; the table's D call, TRBD1, was not checked against the DNA. TRBV7-5 corresponds to a pseudogene. The CDR3 covers 14 residues. CDR3 in amino acids: CVRSAGQPPTEAFF. The CDR3 DNA is TGTGTCAGAAGCGCGGGACAGCCCCCGACTGAAGCTTTCTTT.

The genes are TRBV2 and TRBJ2-3, with 9 bases aligning to TRBD2. Germline trimming cut 7 bases from V and 3 bases from J; bases unmatched to any gene: 5. In germline, CDR1 is SNHLY, CDR2 FYNNEI. The CDR3 is 14 amino acids. CDR3 coding DNA: TGTGCCAGCACGGCGGGGGGGGCGACAGATACGCAGTATTTT. Its translation is CASTAGGATDTQYF.

This clone was seen once. Here the CDR3 DNA reads TGTGCCACCAGCAGACCAGGGGTCTACGAGCAGTACTTC. It specifies CATSRPGVYEQYF. The V call is TRBV15, the J call TRBJ2-7, with a weak D call TRBD1 (6 bases). V lost 2 bases and J lost 3, with 8 bases in between. CDR1 is LNHNV, CDR2 YYDKDF, per germline (reference sequence). CDR3 length: 13 residues.

The CDR3 protein is CASSGQFLNSPLHF. CDR3 in DNA: TGTGCCAGTAGTGGACAGTTTCTTAATTCACCCCTCCACTTT. V usage is TRBV19 and J usage is TRBJ1-6, with D perhaps TRBD1 (6 bases). Trimming took off 5 bases at V and 6 bases at J, with 11 bases between the two ends. In germline, CDR1 is LNHDA, CDR2 SQIVND (reference sequence). The CDR3 contains 14 residues. Complete variable domain (other parts from reference TRBV19 and TRBJ1-6): DGGITQSPKYLFRKEGQNVTLSCEQNLNHDAMYWYRQDPGQGLRLIYYSQIVNDFQKGDIAEGYSVSREKKESFPLTVTSAQKNPTAFYLCASSGQFLNSPLHFGNGTRLTVT.

With respect to this clone: Other nucleotide sequences from this sample produce the same CDR3. V and J are TRBV7-2 and TRBJ2-3; TRBD2 matches 8 bases. Germline-derived CDR1 and CDR2 are SGHTA and FQGNSA. This CDR3 region has 15 residues. Losses at the gene ends were 2 bases for V and 5 bases for J; bases not matched to a gene: 6. The CDR3 bases are TGTGCCAGCAGCTTATCCGGGGGGGCATTAGATACGCAGTATTTT. Translation gives CASSLSGGALDTQYF.

The chain joins TRBV10-2 to TRBJ2-2, with TRBD2 matching 10 bases. The CDR3 is made up of 14 amino acids. V lost 6 bases, J lost 6 bases, and 4 bases stayed unmatched. Germline V gene lookup returns CDR1 WSHSY and CDR2 SAAADI. The CDR3 DNA follows: TGCGCCAGCAGAAGCGGGGGGGCCTCCGGGGAGCTGTTTTTT. This gives the protein CASRSGGASGELFF.

The CDR3 DNA follows: TGTGCCAGCAGCTTCGAGGCCCTTTCACCCCTCCACTTT. This encodes CASSFEALSPLHF. This rearrangement joins TRBV11-2 to TRBJ1-6; no clear D. Between the trimmed V and J ends, which lost 3 bases and 9 bases, there was a span of 9 bases. Germline loops: CDR1 SGHAT, CDR2 FQNNGV. The CDR3 has 13 amino acids.

CDR3 sequence (DNA): TGTGCCAGCAGTTACGGGCCCTCTGGTGAGCAGTTCTTC. It is translated as CASSYGPSGEQFF. The chain is built from TRBV6-6 and TRBJ2-1; no definite D call. Trimming took off 2 bases at V and 9 bases at J, with 11 bases between the two ends. Looked up from germline, CDR1 is MNHNY and CDR2 is SVGAGI (reference sequence). The CDR3 runs 13 residues.

This chain joins TRBV11-2 and TRBJ2-1; the D gene is possibly TRBD2 (7 bases). The germline V gene has CDR1 SGHAT and CDR2 FQNNGV. The CDR3 contains 17 residues. Trimming stripped 0 bases from V and 5 bases from J, with 17 bases between. The CDR3 is CASSLDRGASLHNEQFF. The DNA of the CDR3 is TGTGCCAGCAGCTTAGACCGGGGGGCCTCACTCCACAATGAGCAGTTCTTC.

The chain joins TRBV10-1 to TRBJ2-6; no definite D call. Trimming removed 8 bases from V and 0 bases from J, with 8 bases in between. Germline V gene sequence: CDR1 WNHNN, CDR2 SYGVQD (reference sequence). The CDR3 is made up of 14 amino acids. The CDR3 DNA reads TGCGCCAGCGGCCCGGGCTCTGGGGCCAACGTCCTGACTTTC. Encoded protein: CASGPGSGANVLTF.

The rearrangement links TRBV28 to TRBJ1-6; 7 bases align to TRBD1. The germline gives CDR1 MDHEN, CDR2 SYDVKM. V shed 6 bases and J 9 bases; nucleotides not matched to a gene: 5. The length of the CDR3 is 13 residues. The CDR3 coding sequence is TGTGCCAGCAGCGGCAGGGGGAGTTCACCCCTCCACTTT. Protein sequence: CASSGRGSSPLHF. Looking up the rest from reference TRBV28 and TRBJ1-6 gives the full variable domain: DVKVTQSSRYLVKRTGEKVFLECVQDMDHENMFWYRQDPGLGLRLIYFSYDVKMKEKGDIPEGYSVSREKKERFSLILESASTNQTSMYLCASSGRGSSPLHFGNGTRLTVT.

The V call is TRBV5-8, the J call TRBJ2-2, with TRBD2 matching 10 bases. CDR1 is SGHTS and CDR2 is YDEGEE in the germline V gene. The CDR3 is made up of 18 amino acids. V trimming: 6 bases; J trimming: 2 bases; junction bases outside the gene matches: 13. The CDR3 DNA follows: TGTGCCAGCACCAGGGAGAGCGGGGGGGCCGCAAACACCGGGGAGCTGTTTTTT. This gives the protein CASTRESGGAANTGELFF.

With respect to this clone: This sample includes further DNA sequences coding for the same CDR3. The chain links TRBV19 to TRBJ2-3; the match to TRBD2 covers 9 bases. V shed 5 bases and J 3 bases; nucleotides not matched to a gene: 6. Germline V gives CDR1 LNHDA, CDR2 SQIVND (reference sequence). This CDR3 has 15 residues. CDR3 region: CASSSSGGMTDTQYF. The CDR3 region has the DNA TGTGCCAGTAGTTCCAGCGGGGGGATGACAGATACGCAGTATTTT.